What follows are 4 T cell receptor beta chains derived from one specimen sequenced in a study of T cell changes during pregnancy in multiple sclerosis. Measured with immunoSEQ multiplex PCR; TCRdb has only the in-frame clones, and not every one. The sample shows about 62,000 clones, roughly nine tenths of them seen only once. The specimen comprised peripheral blood, sampled in the first trimester of pregnancy. These TCRs come from a female donor with multiple sclerosis, enrolled in a pregnancy study.

The gene calls are TRBV6-5 and TRBJ2-2, with D possibly TRBD1 on 5 matching bases. The CDR3 loop spans 15 amino acids. The germline V and J ends were trimmed by 6 bases and 6 bases, with 17 bases remaining between them. Germline V lookup: CDR1 MNHEY, CDR2 SVGAGI. The CDR3 loop reads CASRRLQGQAGELFF. The CDR3 DNA reads TGTGCCAGCAGGCGCCTGCAGGGTCAAGCCGGGGAGCTGTTTTTT.

The chain combines TRBV27 with TRBJ1-1, with TRBD1 matching over 7 bases. Germline CDR1 reads MNHEY; CDR2 reads SMNVEV (reference sequence). CDR3 length: 13 residues. V gave up 4 bases and J gave up 9 bases; unmatched junction bases: 8. In DNA, the CDR3 is TGTGCCAGCAGTTCGACAGGGAGAGAGCAAGCTTTCTTT. As protein: CASSSTGREQAFF.

This chain joins TRBV5-4 and TRBJ2-1; a weak D match, TRBD1 (5 bases). Between the trimmed V and J ends, which lost 4 bases and 1 base, there was a span of 12 bases. CDR3 size: 15 residues. Germline V gene lookup returns CDR1 SGHNT and CDR2 YYREEE (reference sequence). CDR3 protein: CASSVDSPSYNEQFF. CDR3 DNA: TGTGCCAGCAGCGTCGACAGCCCTTCCTACAATGAGCAGTTCTTC.

This clone was observed once. V is TRBV18 and J is TRBJ2-3; D might be TRBD2 (5 bases). Trimming took 5 bases from V and 2 from J, leaving 14 bases between them. This CDR3 is 15 amino acids long. Germline CDR1 is KGHSH and CDR2 is LQKENI. CDR3 protein: CASSKRDPNTDTQYF. CDR3 in DNA: TGTGCCAGCTCAAAGAGGGATCCTAACACAGATACGCAGTATTTT.